The count of the clone carrying this TCR beta chain is one. Trimming cost V 8 bases and J 3 bases; bases outside gene matches: 9. Germline V gene data show CDR1 as MDHEN and CDR2 as SYDVKM. The CDR3 loop spans 15 amino acids. The sample is drawn from a study of blood T cell repertoires in COVID-19. The repertoire was sequenced with immunoSEQ multiplex PCR; TCRdb's copy has only in-frame clones and lacks some. In the table there are a few hundred thousand clones, just over 85% of which are singletons. The sequence came from a woman in her late teens or twenties who had recovered from COVID-19. The V gene is TRBV28, the J gene TRBJ1-3, with 8 bases fitting TRBD1. The sequencing input was PBMCs or T cells enriched from blood (not recorded which). CDR3 sequence: CASLGQGLIGNTIYF. For the CDR3, the DNA is TGTGCCAGCCTCGGACAGGGTCTAATTGGAAACACCATATATTTT.